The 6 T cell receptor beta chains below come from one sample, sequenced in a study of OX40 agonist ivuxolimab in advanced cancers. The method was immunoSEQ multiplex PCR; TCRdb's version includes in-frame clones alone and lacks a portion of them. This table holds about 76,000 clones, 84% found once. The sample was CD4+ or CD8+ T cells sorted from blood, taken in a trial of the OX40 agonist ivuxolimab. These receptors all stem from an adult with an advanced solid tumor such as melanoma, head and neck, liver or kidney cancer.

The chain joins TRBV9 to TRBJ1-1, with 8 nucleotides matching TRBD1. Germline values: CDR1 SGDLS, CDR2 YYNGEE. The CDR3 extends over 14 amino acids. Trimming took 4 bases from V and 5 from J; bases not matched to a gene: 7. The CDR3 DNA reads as TGTGCCAGCAGCCCGCGGACAGGGAAAACTGAAGCTTTCTTT. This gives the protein CASSPRTGKTEAFF.

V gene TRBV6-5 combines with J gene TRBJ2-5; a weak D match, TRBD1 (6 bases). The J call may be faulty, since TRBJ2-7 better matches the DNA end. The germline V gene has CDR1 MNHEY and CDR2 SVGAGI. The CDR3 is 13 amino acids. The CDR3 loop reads CASSRQVSYEQYF. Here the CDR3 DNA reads TGTGCCAGCAGTCGACAGGTCTCCTACGAGCAGTACTTC.

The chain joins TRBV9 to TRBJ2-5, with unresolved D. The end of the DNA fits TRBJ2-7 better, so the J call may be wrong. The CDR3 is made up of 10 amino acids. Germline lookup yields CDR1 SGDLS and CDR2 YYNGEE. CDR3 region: CASSAYEQYF. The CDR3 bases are TGTGCCAGCAGCGCCTACGAGCAGTACTTC.

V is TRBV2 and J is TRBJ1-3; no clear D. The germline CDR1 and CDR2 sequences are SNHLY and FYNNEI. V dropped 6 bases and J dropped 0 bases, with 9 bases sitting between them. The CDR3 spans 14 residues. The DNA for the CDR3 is TGTGCCAGCAGCAGACGGTCCTCTGGAAACACCATATATTTT. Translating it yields CASSRRSSGNTIYF.

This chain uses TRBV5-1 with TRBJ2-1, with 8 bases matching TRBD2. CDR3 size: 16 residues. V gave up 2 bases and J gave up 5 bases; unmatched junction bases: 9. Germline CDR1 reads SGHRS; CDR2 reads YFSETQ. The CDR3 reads CASSLGPGGLNNEQFF. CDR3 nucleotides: TGCGCCAGCAGCTTAGGCCCGGGAGGGCTGAACAATGAGCAGTTCTTC.

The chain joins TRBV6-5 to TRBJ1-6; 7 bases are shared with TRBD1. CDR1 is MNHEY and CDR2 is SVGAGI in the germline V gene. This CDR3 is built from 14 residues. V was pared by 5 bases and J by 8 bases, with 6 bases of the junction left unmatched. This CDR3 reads CASSPGQIDSPLHF. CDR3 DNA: TGTGCCAGCAGTCCGGGACAGATCGATTCACCCCTCCACTTT.